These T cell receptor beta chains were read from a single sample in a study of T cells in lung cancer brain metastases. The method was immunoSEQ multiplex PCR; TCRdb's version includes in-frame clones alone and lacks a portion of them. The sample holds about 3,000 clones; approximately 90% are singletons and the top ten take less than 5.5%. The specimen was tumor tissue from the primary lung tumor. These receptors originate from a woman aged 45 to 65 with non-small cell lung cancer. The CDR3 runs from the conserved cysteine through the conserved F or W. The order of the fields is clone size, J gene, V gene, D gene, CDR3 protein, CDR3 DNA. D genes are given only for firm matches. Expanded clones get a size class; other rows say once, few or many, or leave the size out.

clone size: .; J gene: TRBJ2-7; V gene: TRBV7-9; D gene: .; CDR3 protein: CASSLHYEQYF; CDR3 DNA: TGTGCCAGCAGTTTACACTACGAGCAGTACTTC
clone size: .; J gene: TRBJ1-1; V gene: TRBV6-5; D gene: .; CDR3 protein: CASSRGKSTEAFF; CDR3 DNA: TGTGCCAGCAGTCGAGGGAAGAGCACTGAAGCTTTCTTT
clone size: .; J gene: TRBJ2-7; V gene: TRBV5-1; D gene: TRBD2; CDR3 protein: CASSLEAAGPWGEQYF; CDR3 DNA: TGCGCCAGCAGCTTGGAGGCAGCGGGACCTTGGGGCGAGCAGTACTTC
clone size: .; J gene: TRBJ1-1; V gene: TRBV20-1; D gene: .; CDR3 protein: CRAGTNTEAFF; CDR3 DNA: TGCAGGGCCGGGACGAACACTGAAGCTTTCTTT
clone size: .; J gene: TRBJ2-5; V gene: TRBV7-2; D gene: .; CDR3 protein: CASSFQDLLGETQYF; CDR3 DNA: TGTGCCAGCAGCTTCCAGGATTTATTGGGAGAGACCCAGTACTTC
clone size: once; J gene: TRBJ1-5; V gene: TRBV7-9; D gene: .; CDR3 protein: CASSSYDQPQHF; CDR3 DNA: TGTGCCAGCAGCTCTTACGATCAGCCCCAGCATTTT
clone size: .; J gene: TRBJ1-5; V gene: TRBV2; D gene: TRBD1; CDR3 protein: CASSGTGAPNQPQHF; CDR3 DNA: TGTGCCAGCAGCGGGACAGGCGCCCCCAATCAGCCCCAGCATTTT
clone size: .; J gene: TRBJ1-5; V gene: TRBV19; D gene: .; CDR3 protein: CASSIGSGDQPQHF; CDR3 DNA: TGTGCCAGTAGTATAGGATCGGGGGATCAGCCCCAGCATTTT
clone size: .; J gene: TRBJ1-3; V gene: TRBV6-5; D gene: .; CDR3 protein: CASTRGGAGNTIYF; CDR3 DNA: TGTGCCAGCACCCGGGGAGGGGCTGGAAACACCATATATTTT
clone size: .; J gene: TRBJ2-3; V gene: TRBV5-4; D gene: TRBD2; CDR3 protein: CASSGGGGQGGDTQYF; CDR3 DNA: TGTGCCAGCAGCGGGGGGGGAGGGCAGGGTGGCGATACGCAGTATTTT
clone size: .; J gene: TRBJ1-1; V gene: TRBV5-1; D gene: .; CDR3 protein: CASSLRGGNSVSEAFF; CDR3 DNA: TGCGCCAGCAGCTTGCGGGGAGGAAACTCCGTCTCTGAAGCTTTCTTT
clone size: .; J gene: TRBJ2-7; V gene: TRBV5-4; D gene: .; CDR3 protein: CASSAPGGAPEQYF; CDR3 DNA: TGTGCCAGCAGCGCCCCGGGTGGGGCCCCAGAGCAGTACTTC
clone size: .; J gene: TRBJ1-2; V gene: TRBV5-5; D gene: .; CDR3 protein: CASSPGTYGYTF; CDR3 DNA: TGTGCCAGCAGCCCCGGGACTTATGGCTACACCTTC
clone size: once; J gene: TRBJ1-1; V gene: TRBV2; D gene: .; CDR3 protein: CASSLGVGAEAFF; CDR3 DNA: TGTGCCAGCAGTCTGGGGGTTGGGGCTGAAGCTTTCTTT
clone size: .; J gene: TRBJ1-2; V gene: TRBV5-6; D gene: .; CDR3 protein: CASSLGQSILYGYTF; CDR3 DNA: TGTGCCAGCAGCTTAGGACAGTCAATCCTCTATGGCTACACCTTC
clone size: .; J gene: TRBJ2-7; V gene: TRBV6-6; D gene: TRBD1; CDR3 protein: CASSPRTGAYF; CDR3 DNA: TGTGCCAGCAGTCCCCGGACAGGGGCGTACTTC
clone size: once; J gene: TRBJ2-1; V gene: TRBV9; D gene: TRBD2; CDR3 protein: CASSFRLAGGPGGNEQFF; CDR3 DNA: TGTGCCAGCAGCTTCCGACTAGCGGGAGGGCCAGGGGGGAATGAGCAGTTCTTC
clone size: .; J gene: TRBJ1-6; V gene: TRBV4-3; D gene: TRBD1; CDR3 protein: CASSQDRPGQRFYNSPLHF; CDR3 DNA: TGCGCCAGCAGCCAAGATCGACCGGGACAGCGCTTTTATAATTCACCCCTCCACTTT
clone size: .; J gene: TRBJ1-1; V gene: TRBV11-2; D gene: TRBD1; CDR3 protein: CASSGGTGMNTEAFF; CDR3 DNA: TGTGCCAGCAGCGGGGGGACAGGTATGAACACTGAAGCTTTCTTT
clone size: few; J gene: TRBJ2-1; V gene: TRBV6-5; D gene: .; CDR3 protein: CASSQGNEQFF; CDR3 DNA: TGTGCCAGCAGCCAGGGGAATGAGCAGTTCTTC
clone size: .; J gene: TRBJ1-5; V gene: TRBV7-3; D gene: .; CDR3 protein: CASSIAGGSNQPQHF; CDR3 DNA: TGTGCCAGCTCAATTGCGGGGGGAAGCAATCAGCCCCAGCATTTT
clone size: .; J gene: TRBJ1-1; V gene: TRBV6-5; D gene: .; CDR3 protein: CASSYFSGVVTEAFF; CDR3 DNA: TGTGCCAGCAGTTACTTTTCGGGGGTTGTGACTGAAGCTTTCTTT
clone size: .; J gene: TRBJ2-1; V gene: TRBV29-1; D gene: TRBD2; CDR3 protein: CSVELAGRNNEQFF; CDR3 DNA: TGCAGCGTTGAACTAGCGGGAAGAAACAATGAGCAGTTCTTC
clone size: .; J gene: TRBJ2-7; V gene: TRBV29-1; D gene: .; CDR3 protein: CSVASGDLSYEQYF; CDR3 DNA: TGCAGCGTTGCGTCAGGGGACCTCTCCTACGAGCAGTACTTC
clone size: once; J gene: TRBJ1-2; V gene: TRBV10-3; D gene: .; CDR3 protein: CAIEGTQPSHGYTF; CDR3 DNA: TGTGCCATCGAGGGGACGCAACCAAGCCATGGCTACACCTTC
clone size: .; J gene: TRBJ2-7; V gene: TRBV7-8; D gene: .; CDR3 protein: CASSSRGVDEQYF; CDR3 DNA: TGTGCCAGCAGCTCGCGGGGAGTAGACGAGCAGTACTTC
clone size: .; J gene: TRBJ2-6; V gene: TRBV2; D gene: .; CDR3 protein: CASSYREAGANVLTF; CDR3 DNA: TGTGCCAGCAGTTACAGGGAGGCTGGGGCCAACGTCCTGACTTTC
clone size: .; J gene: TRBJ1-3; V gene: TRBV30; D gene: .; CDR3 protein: CAWTGGSSGNTIYF; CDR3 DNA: TGTGCCTGGACGGGGGGGAGCTCTGGAAACACCATATATTTT
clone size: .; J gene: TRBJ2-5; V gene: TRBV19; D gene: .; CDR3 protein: CATLGGQETQYF; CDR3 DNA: TGTGCCACTCTAGGGGGGCAAGAGACCCAGTACTTC
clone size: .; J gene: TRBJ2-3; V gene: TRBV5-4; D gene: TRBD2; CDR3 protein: CASSLLAGGRGVDTQYF; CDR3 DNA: TGTGCCAGCAGCTTACTAGCGGGAGGGCGTGGGGTAGATACGCAGTATTTT
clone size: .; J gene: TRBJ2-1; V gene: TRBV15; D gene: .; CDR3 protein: CATSRLWQGHNEQFF; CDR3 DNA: TGTGCCACCAGCAGACTGTGGCAGGGCCACAATGAGCAGTTCTTC
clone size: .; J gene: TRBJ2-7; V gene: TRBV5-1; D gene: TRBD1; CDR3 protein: CASSWTGGAYEQYF; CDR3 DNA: TGCGCCAGCAGCTGGACAGGGGGCGCCTACGAGCAGTACTTC
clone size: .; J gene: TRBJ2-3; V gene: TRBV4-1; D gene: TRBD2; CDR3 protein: CASSQTTSARTDTQYF; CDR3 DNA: TGCGCCAGCAGCCAGACAACTAGCGCCCGCACAGATACGCAGTATTTT
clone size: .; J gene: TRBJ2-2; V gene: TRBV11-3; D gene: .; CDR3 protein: CASSLGTNTGELFF; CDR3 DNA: TGTGCCAGCAGCTTAGGGACGAACACCGGGGAGCTATTTTTT
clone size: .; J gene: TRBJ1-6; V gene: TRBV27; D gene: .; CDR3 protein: CASKVAGLNSPLHF; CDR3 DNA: TGTGCCAGCAAAGTAGCAGGGCTTAATTCACCCCTCCACTTT
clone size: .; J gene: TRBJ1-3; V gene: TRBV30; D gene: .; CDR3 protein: CAWSVASTGRNTIYF; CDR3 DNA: TGTGCCTGGAGTGTAGCTTCTACAGGACGAAACACCATATATTTT
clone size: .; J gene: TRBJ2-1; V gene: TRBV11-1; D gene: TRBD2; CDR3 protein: CASSLVWTSGSYSYNEQFF; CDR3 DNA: TGTGCCAGCAGCTTAGTTTGGACTAGCGGGAGTTACTCCTACAATGAGCAGTTCTTC
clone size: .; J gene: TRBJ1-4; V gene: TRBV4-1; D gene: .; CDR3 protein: CASSQGDDPTNEKLFF; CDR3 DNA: TGCGCCAGCAGCCAAGGGGATGATCCAACTAATGAAAAACTGTTTTTT
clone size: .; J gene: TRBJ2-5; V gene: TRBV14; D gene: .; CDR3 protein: CASSPLKVEETQYF; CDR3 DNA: TGTGCCAGCAGCCCTCTTAAGGTAGAAGAGACCCAGTACTTC
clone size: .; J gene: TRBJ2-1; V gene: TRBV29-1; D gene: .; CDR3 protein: CSVELTGQQFF; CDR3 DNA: TGCAGCGTCGAACTGACAGGACAGCAGTTCTTC
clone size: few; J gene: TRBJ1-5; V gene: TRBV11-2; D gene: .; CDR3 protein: CASSFSAASNQPQHF; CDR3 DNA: TGTGCCAGCAGCTTCTCTGCAGCTAGCAATCAGCCCCAGCATTTT
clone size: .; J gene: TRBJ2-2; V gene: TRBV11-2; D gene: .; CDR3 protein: CTSSFDPTGTGELFF; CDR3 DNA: TGTACCAGCAGCTTCGACCCGACAGGTACCGGGGAGCTGTTTTTT
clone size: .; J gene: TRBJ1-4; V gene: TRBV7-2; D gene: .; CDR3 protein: CASSPDGKTNEKLFF; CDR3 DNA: TGTGCCAGCAGCCCGGACGGGAAGACTAATGAAAAACTGTTTTTT
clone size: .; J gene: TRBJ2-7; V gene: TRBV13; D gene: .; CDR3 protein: CASSLAAVSYEQYF; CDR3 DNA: TGTGCCAGCAGCTTAGCTGCAGTCTCCTACGAGCAGTACTTC
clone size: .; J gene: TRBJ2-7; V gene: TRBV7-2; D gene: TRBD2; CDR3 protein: CASSAGTSEGAGYEQYF; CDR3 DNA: TGTGCCAGCAGTGCCGGGACTAGCGAGGGAGCCGGGTACGAGCAGTACTTC
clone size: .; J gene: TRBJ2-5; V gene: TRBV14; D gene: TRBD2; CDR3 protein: CASSQGRLAGAWETQYF; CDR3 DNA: TGTGCCAGCAGCCAAGGCCGACTAGCGGGGGCGTGGGAGACCCAGTACTTC
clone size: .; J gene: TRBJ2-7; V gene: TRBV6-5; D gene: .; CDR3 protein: CASSYGGRTYEQYF; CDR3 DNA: TGTGCCAGCAGTTACGGCGGCAGGACCTACGAGCAGTACTTC
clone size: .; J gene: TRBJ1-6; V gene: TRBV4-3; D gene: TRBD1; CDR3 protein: CASSQVGTGPSPLHF; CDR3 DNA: TGCGCCAGCAGCCAAGTCGGGACAGGGCCCTCACCCCTCCACTTT